A single sample is the source of the 28 T cell receptor beta chains below, sequenced in a study of T cells after yellow fever vaccination. MiXCR, run by TCRdb on the 5' RACE reads, gives a single entry per CDR3 protein. Of some 120,000 distinct CDR3 sequences listed, 6.5% to 9% were seen once; the top ten hold roughly 25%. The material sequenced was CD8+ T cells sorted from PBMCs, taken 45 days after the yellow fever booster vaccination. These receptors all stem from a young man who received the YFV17D yellow fever vaccine.

This clonotype has only a few counts. The J gene is TRBJ2-1, the V gene TRBV12-5, with 8 bases matching TRBD2. Trimming took 1 base from V and 5 from J; bases not matched to a gene: 4. Germline values: CDR1 LGHNT, CDR2 FRNRAP. The length of the CDR3 is 15 residues. The CDR3 DNA reads TGTGCTAGTGGTTTGGGGGGGACTAGAAACAATGAGCAGTTCTTC. Translation gives CASGLGGTRNNEQFF.

This clonotype was found many times. The gene calls are TRBV20-1 and TRBJ2-7; D possibly corresponds to TRBD2 (5 bases). V was clipped by 6 bases and J by 5 bases, with 17 bases between them. Germline CDR1 is DFQATT and CDR2 is SNEGSKA (reference sequence). The CDR3 contains 13 residues. The CDR3 reads CSAPLPSTHEQYF. Here the CDR3 DNA reads TGCAGTGCACCACTGCCTAGCACCCACGAGCAGTACTTC.

This clonotype was seen many times. This chain uses TRBV5-1 with TRBJ2-1, with D unclear. Germline CDR1 reads SGHRS; CDR2 reads YFSETQ. Trimming removed 8 bases at V and 6 bases at J, with 9 bases between. The CDR3 sequence is 11 residues long. The CDR3 coding sequence is TGCGCCAGAGAAGGCGGCAATGAGCAGTTCTTC. It encodes CAREGGNEQFF. The whole variable domain, filled in from reference TRBV5-1 and TRBJ2-1, reads KAGVTQTPRYLIKTRGQQVTLSCSPISGHRSVSWYQQTPGQGLQFLFEYFSETQRNKGNFPGRFSGRQFSNSRSEMNVSTLELGDSALYLCAREGGNEQFFGPGTRLTVL.

This clonotype was picked up many times. The V call is TRBV28, the J call TRBJ2-5, with a tentative D call TRBD1 (5 bases). Germline CDR1 and CDR2: MDHEN and SYDVKM. The CDR3 is 12 residues long. The ends were cut back, 6 bases at V and 6 bases at J, with 11 bases in the middle. Written as DNA, the CDR3 is TGTGCCAGCAGAGGGGATTATCAGACCCAGTACTTC. Protein: CASRGDYQTQYF.

The chain is built from TRBV29-1 and TRBJ2-7; TRBD2 might be the D (5 bases). The CDR3 spans 15 residues. The germline V gene encodes CDR1 SQVTM and CDR2 ANQGSEA. V shed 4 bases and J shed 9 bases, with 25 bases lying between them. The CDR3 DNA follows: TGCAGCGTTGGCGGAGCCGCACCCTCAGGCAGCGGGCAGTACTTC. Amino acids: CSVGGAAPSGSGQYF.

This clonotype has ten or more counts. This chain joins TRBV20-1 and TRBJ2-3, with D perhaps TRBD2 (5 bases). Per the germline V gene, CDR1 is DFQATT and CDR2 is SNEGSKA (reference sequence). The V gene lost 6 bases and the J gene lost 5 bases, with 21 bases spanning the gap. The CDR3 is 15 residues long. The CDR3 DNA reads TGCAGTGCCCCATCCCCGGGGTACGCGGTAGATACGCAGTATTTT. This sequence encodes CSAPSPGYAVDTQYF.

At least ten counts were recorded for this clonotype. The V gene is TRBV6-1, the J gene TRBJ2-5, with 7 bases aligning to TRBD1. V gave up 8 bases and J gave up 4 bases; unmatched junction bases: 13. The CDR3 is 15 amino acids. Germline CDR1 MNHNS, CDR2 SASEGT. The CDR3 nucleotides read TGTGCCAGCTCCCCTGATATCAGGGGGATAGAGACCCAGTACTTC. Protein: CASSPDIRGIETQYF.

This chain uses TRBV7-9 with TRBJ2-7, with D unclear. The CDR3 length is 12 residues. Germline V gene lookup returns CDR1 SEHNR and CDR2 FQNEAQ (reference sequence). V dropped 5 bases and J dropped 6 bases, with 11 bases sitting between them. CDR3 in DNA: TGTGCCAGCAGCACGGACCGACTCGAGCAGTACTTC. Its translation: CASSTDRLEQYF.

This clonotype was counted many times. The J gene is TRBJ2-1, the V gene TRBV7-9; D is unresolved. V gave up 3 bases and J gave up 8 bases, with 5 bases separating them. The CDR3 runs 11 residues. Germline CDR1 reads SEHNR; CDR2 reads FQNEAQ (reference sequence). For the CDR3, the DNA is TGTGCCAGCAGCTTCCGTGATGAGCAGTTCTTC. It specifies CASSFRDEQFF.

The sample holds many counts of this clonotype. The chain links TRBV28 to TRBJ2-7; D is unclear. Between the trimmed V and J ends, which lost 10 bases and 0 bases, there was a span of 16 bases. This CDR3 is 14 amino acids long. Germline lookup yields CDR1 MDHEN and CDR2 SYDVKM. The CDR3 here is CATHQGPSSYEQYF. CDR3 coding DNA: TGTGCCACCCACCAAGGACCTAGCTCCTACGAGCAGTACTTC.

This clonotype occurred many times. The chain links TRBV20-1 to TRBJ2-7, with 10 bases lining up with TRBD1. The CDR3 is 13 amino acids. J gave up 2 bases and V 6 bases, and 4 bases lay outside the gene matches. CDR1 is DFQATT, CDR2 SNEGSKA, per germline (reference sequence). CDR3 region: CSAGQGDAYEQYF. In DNA form, the CDR3 reads TGCAGTGCCGGACAGGGGGATGCCTACGAGCAGTACTTC.

This clonotype was detected ten times or more. This chain uses TRBV15 with TRBJ2-7; D perhaps matches TRBD1 (6 bases). Germline V CDR1 and CDR2: LNHNV, YYDKDF (reference sequence). Trimming left V 3 bases short and J 6 bases short, with 30 bases between. The CDR3 consists of 19 residues. CDR3 bases: TGTGCCACCAGCAGTCCCGGGACAAGTAAAATGGGACCGGGGATCGAGCAGTACTTC. Translated, it gives CATSSPGTSKMGPGIEQYF.

This clonotype was seen repeatedly, ten times or more. The chain has TRBV6-2 or TRBV6-3 and TRBJ2-2; 13 bases are a match to TRBD2. The CDR3 is 14 amino acids. V lost 6 bases, J lost 6 bases, and 1 base stayed unmatched. Germline-derived CDR1 and CDR2 are MNHEY and SVGEGT. CDR3 nucleotides: TGTGCCAGCAGAGGACTAGCGGGAGCCGGGGAGCTGTTTTTT. Amino acids: CASRGLAGAGELFF.

This clonotype showed up many times. J is TRBJ2-1 and V is TRBV21-1; the table's D gene call, TRBD1, was not cross checked with the DNA. TRBV21-1 is a known pseudogene. The CDR3 is 15 amino acids. The CDR3 region is CASSKYGRSYNEQFF. As DNA, the CDR3 is TGTGCCAGCAGCAAATATGGGCGGTCCTACAATGAGCAGTTCTTC.

The J gene is TRBJ2-1, the V gene TRBV19; 10 bases match TRBD2. The CDR3 runs to 18 residues. From germline, CDR1 is LNHDA and CDR2 SQIVND (reference sequence). V was clipped by 5 bases and J by 9 bases; unmatched bases: 19. CDR3 amino acids: CASSAGSWSGRALGEQFF. CDR3 in DNA: TGTGCCAGTAGTGCAGGGTCATGGAGCGGGAGGGCCCTCGGTGAGCAGTTCTTC.

This clonotype was seen a handful of times. This rearrangement joins TRBV27 to TRBJ1-2; 7 nucleotides match TRBD1. There are 16 residues in the CDR3. Germline lookup yields CDR1 MNHEY and CDR2 SMNVEV (reference sequence). Trimming removed 6 bases from V and 2 bases from J; junction bases left unmatched: 12. This CDR3 reads CASRRYRDSQNYGYTF. For the CDR3, the DNA is TGTGCCAGCAGACGCTACCGGGACAGTCAAAACTATGGCTACACCTTC.

This clonotype was counted a few times. The V and J genes are TRBV27 and TRBJ2-7, with TRBD1 identical over 9 bases. This CDR3 spans 16 amino acids. The V segment lost 4 bases and the J segment 6 bases; nucleotides outside the gene matches: 13. Germline V gives CDR1 MNHEY, CDR2 SMNVEV (reference sequence). The CDR3 is CASSSYAGDRVGEQYF. For the CDR3, the DNA is TGTGCCAGCAGTTCCTACGCCGGGGACAGGGTTGGCGAGCAGTACTTC.

This clonotype was observed a handful of times. The rearrangement uses TRBV30 and TRBJ2-1, with 8 nucleotides matching TRBD2. The CDR3 contains 14 residues. The V gene's germline CDR1 is GTSNPN and CDR2 SVGIG (reference sequence). Trimming cost V 4 bases and J 4 bases; bases outside gene matches: 6. CDR3 nucleotide sequence: TGTGCCTGGATGGGAGCGGGAGTTTACAATGAGCAGTTCTTC. Its protein is CAWMGAGVYNEQFF.

The chain is built from TRBV3-1 and TRBJ2-1; D not resolved. Germline assignment: CDR1 LGHDT and CDR2 YNNKEL (reference sequence). The germline V and J ends were trimmed by 0 bases and 10 bases, with 7 bases remaining between them. This CDR3 has 12 residues. Written as DNA, the CDR3 is TGTGCCAGCAGCCAAGAGAGTACAGAGCAGTTCTTC. As protein: CASSQESTEQFF.

This rearrangement joins TRBV3-1 to TRBJ2-7; 9 bases are a match to TRBD1. Germline-derived CDR1 and CDR2 are LGHDT and YNNKEL (reference sequence). The CDR3 contains 13 residues. V lost 6 bases to trimming and J lost 7 bases; unmatched junction nucleotides: 7. The CDR3 here is CASSQDRGREQYF. As DNA, the CDR3 is TGTGCCAGCAGTCAGGACAGGGGTCGGGAGCAGTACTTC.

The J gene is TRBJ2-3, the V gene TRBV3-1; D is uncertain. Germline values: CDR1 LGHDT, CDR2 YNNKEL (reference sequence). The CDR3 is 17 amino acids. V was clipped by 0 bases and J by 2 bases, with 15 bases between them. The DNA for the CDR3 is TGTGCCAGCAGCCAAGATTTCCGGCTCCTCTCCACAGATACGCAGTATTTT. Its protein is CASSQDFRLLSTDTQYF.

This clonotype was seen ten or more times. The J gene is TRBJ2-2, the V gene TRBV6-5, with D hard to call. V was trimmed by 2 bases and J by 7 bases, leaving 5 bases between them. CDR1 MNHEY and CDR2 SVGAGI come from the germline V gene. This CDR3 has 12 amino acids. DNA of the CDR3: TGTGCCAGCAGTTACGGGCACGGGGAGCTGTTTTTT. Residues: CASSYGHGELFF.

The chain recombines TRBV7-2 with TRBJ2-2, with 9 bases lining up with TRBD2. V trimming: 5 bases; J trimming: 6 bases; junction bases outside the gene matches: 7. This CDR3 has 15 residues. Germline V CDR1 and CDR2: SGHTA, FQGNSA. The CDR3 coding sequence is TGTGCCAGCAGCGACCCGGGACTAGCACCCGGGGAGCTGTTTTTT. Amino acid sequence: CASSDPGLAPGELFF.

This clonotype has at least ten counts. The CDR3, as DNA: TGTGCCACCCAGGGCCCGCATTCCTACGAGCAGTACTTC. Translating it yields CATQGPHSYEQYF. The chain carries TRBV13 and TRBJ2-7, with TRBD1 as a possible D gene (5 bases). From germline, CDR1 is PRHDT and CDR2 FYEKMQ (reference sequence). Trimming took 10 bases from V and 1 from J, leaving 14 bases between them. This CDR3 has 13 residues.

This clonotype was seen ten or more times. The V and J genes are TRBV7-2 and TRBJ2-1; D remains unclear. Trimming cost V 3 bases and J 4 bases, with 13 bases left between them. The CDR3 covers 15 residues. Germline V gene data show CDR1 as SGHTA and CDR2 as FQGNSA. The CDR3 reads CASSFRSAEYNEQFF. The CDR3 DNA is TGTGCCAGCAGCTTCAGGTCAGCCGAATACAATGAGCAGTTCTTC. The whole variable domain, filled in from reference TRBV7-2 and TRBJ2-1, reads GAGVSQSPSNKVTEKGKDVELRCDPISGHTALYWYRQSLGQGLEFLIYFQGNSAPDKSGLPSDRFSAERTGGSVSTLTIQRTQQEDSAVYLCASSFRSAEYNEQFFGPGTRLTVL.

This chain links TRBV20-1 with TRBJ2-7, with 10 bases identical to TRBD2. V shed 5 bases and J 4 bases; nucleotides not matched to a gene: 5. The CDR3 has 13 residues. Germline CDR1 DFQATT, CDR2 SNEGSKA (reference sequence). The CDR3 spells CSAPQREGYEQYF. CDR3 DNA: TGCAGTGCTCCCCAGCGGGAGGGTTACGAGCAGTACTTC.

For this clonotype: A much bigger clone sits one base away, suggesting this may be a read error. This rearrangement joins TRBV18 to TRBJ2-5; D is undetermined. The CDR3 length is 14 residues. Germline-derived CDR1 and CDR2 are KGHSH and LQKENI. Trimming shortened V by 2 bases and J by 1 base, and 8 bases separated the two germline ends. The CDR3 is CASSPGSSQETQYF. CDR3 nucleotides: TGTGCCAGCTCACCAGGTTCAAGCCAAGAGACCCAGTACTTC.

Of note for this clonotype: At one boundary the junction diverges from the germline segment, which might be a read error. The chain recombines TRBV5-6 with TRBJ2-5, with D tentatively TRBD1 (5 bases). CDR1 SGHDT and CDR2 YYEEEE come from the germline V gene. This CDR3 contains 12 residues. As DNA, the CDR3 is TGTGCCATCAGCCCAGGGCGAGAGACCCAGTACTTC. Residues: CAISPGRETQYF.